A selection of T cell receptor beta chains follows, all from one sample in a study of T cell repertoires in cytomegalovirus infection. Their antigen targets remain unknown. TCRdb re-analysed the reads in MiXCR, keeping a single row per CDR3 protein. The sample shows around 23,000 distinct CDR3 sequences, around 21% of them seen only once. Sequencing used CD8+ T cells from cultured PBMCs, obtained from culture after CMV antigen stimulation. These receptors originate from a human donor in good health (CMV status not recorded). Some clones in this sample may be carry-over from other donors' samples. CDR3s include the opening cysteine and the closing phenylalanine or tryptophan. D genes are given only for firm matches. The size of a clone is reported for some rows only, either as once, few or many, or as a class for expanded clones.

DNA: TGTGCCAGCAGCCGGGGAGTTGATGGCTACACCTTC
CDR3: CASSRGVDGYTF
V: TRBV5-4
J: TRBJ1-2
size: -
D: -

DNA: TGTGCCAGTAGTAACCCTACTAGATGGTTGGGGAATGAGCAGTTCTTC
CDR3: CASSNPTRWLGNEQFF
V: TRBV19
J: TRBJ2-1
size: few
D: -

DNA: TGTGCCAGCAGCTATAGCGGGGGTAATGCTTTCTTT
CDR3: CASSYSGGNAFF
V: TRBV5-6
J: TRBJ1-1
size: -
D: -

DNA: TGTGCCACCAGTGACCCGACTAGCATCACAGATACGCAGTATTTT
CDR3: CATSDPTSITDTQYF
V: TRBV24-1
J: TRBJ2-3
size: many
D: TRBD2

DNA: TGTGCCAGCAGCTCCCCCCCAATTCATAGAGGAAACACCATATATTTT
CDR3: CASSSPPIHRGNTIYF
V: TRBV7-2
J: TRBJ1-3
size: many
D: -

DNA: TGTGCCAGCAGGAACCGGGAGACCCAGTACTTC
CDR3: CASRNRETQYF
V: TRBV2
J: TRBJ2-5
size: -
D: -

DNA: TGTGCCAGCAGCGGCCACCGGGACAGGGTTAGTAATGAGCAGTTCTTC
CDR3: CASSGHRDRVSNEQFF
V: TRBV7-6
J: TRBJ2-1
size: many
D: TRBD1

DNA: TGTGCCAGCAGCTACGGGAGGGGGGGGGCTCACGGCACTGAAGCTTTCTTT
CDR3: CASSYGRGGAHGTEAFF
V: TRBV7-8
J: TRBJ1-1
size: many
D: -

DNA: TGTGCCAGCAGGGGATGGGGGAAAAACATTCAGTACTTC
CDR3: CASRGWGKNIQYF
V: TRBV27
J: TRBJ2-4
size: -
D: -

DNA: TGTGCCATCAGTCCCGATCGTCAGCCCCAGCATTTT
CDR3: CAISPDRQPQHF
V: TRBV10-3
J: TRBJ1-5
size: few
D: -

DNA: TGTGCCAGCAGTGCTCAACCTTTGATTACTGAAGCTTTCTTT
CDR3: CASSAQPLITEAFF
V: TRBV2
J: TRBJ1-1
size: few
D: -

DNA: TGTGCCATCAGTGAAGACAGGGAAACTGAAGCTTTCTTT
CDR3: CAISEDRETEAFF
V: TRBV10-3
J: TRBJ1-1
size: -
D: TRBD1

DNA: TGCGCCAGCAGCCACCAACCGGGACAGGGGGCCGATGAGCAGTTCTTC
CDR3: CASSHQPGQGADEQFF
V: TRBV4-1
J: TRBJ2-1
size: -
D: TRBD1

DNA: TGCAGTGCCACAGGTGGCAATCAGCCCCAGCATTTT
CDR3: CSATGGNQPQHF
V: TRBV20-1
J: TRBJ1-5
size: once
D: -

DNA: TGTGCCAGCAGTTCCCACTTCCCGGCAAAACTGTTTTTT
CDR3: CASSSHFPAKLFF
V: TRBV6-5
J: TRBJ1-4
size: -
D: -

DNA: TGTGCCAGCAGTTCAAGAACAGGGGGTGGCTATGGCTACACCTTC
CDR3: CASSSRTGGGYGYTF
V: TRBV7-2
J: TRBJ1-2
size: many
D: TRBD1

DNA: TGCAGCGTTGAAGACAGGGTCTATGGCTACACCTTC
CDR3: CSVEDRVYGYTF
V: TRBV29-1
J: TRBJ1-2
size: -
D: -

DNA: TGCGCCAGCAGTCAATCAGGGGGCAGGGGCCCACAGCCCCAGCATTTT
CDR3: CASSQSGGRGPQPQHF
V: TRBV23-1
J: TRBJ1-5
size: -
D: TRBD1

DNA: TGCAGTGCTTTGACTAGCGGGGGTCGAGAGACCCAGTACTTC
CDR3: CSALTSGGRETQYF
V: TRBV20-1
J: TRBJ2-5
size: -
D: TRBD2

DNA: TGCGCCAGCAGCCAAACTTTAGCGGGGGGGTGGACCGGGGAGCTGTTTTTT
CDR3: CASSQTLAGGWTGELFF
V: TRBV4-1
J: TRBJ2-2
size: -
D: TRBD2

DNA: TGTGCCAGCTCACCTCTATCAGGGCAGGGCGGCGAGCAGTACTTC
CDR3: CASSPLSGQGGEQYF
V: TRBV18
J: TRBJ2-7
size: -
D: -

DNA: TGCGCCAGCAGCTCGGGGACAGGAGACTACGAGCAGTACTTC
CDR3: CASSSGTGDYEQYF
V: TRBV5-1
J: TRBJ2-7
size: few
D: TRBD1

DNA: TGTGCCAACAGCTTAGAGGAGACATACTGGGGCGAGCAGTACTTC
CDR3: CANSLEETYWGEQYF
V: TRBV7-2
J: TRBJ2-7
size: -
D: -

DNA: TGTGCCAGCAGCTTGTGGCGGGGGAACACAGATACGCAGTATTTT
CDR3: CASSLWRGNTDTQYF
V: TRBV5-3
J: TRBJ2-3
size: -
D: TRBD2

DNA: TGTGCCAGCGGACAGGGGTTATACAATGAGCAGTTCTTC
CDR3: CASGQGLYNEQFF
V: TRBV27
J: TRBJ2-1
size: -
D: TRBD1

DNA: TGTGCCAGCAGTATCAGAGATATAGCCTACGAGCAGTACTTC
CDR3: CASSIRDIAYEQYF
V: TRBV12-3/TRBV12-4
J: TRBJ2-7
size: few
D: -

DNA: TGTGCCAGCAGTTTAGAGTGGTTAGCGGGGGGCAGCACAGATACGCAGTATTTT
CDR3: CASSLEWLAGGSTDTQYF
V: TRBV28
J: TRBJ2-3
size: many
D: TRBD2

DNA: TGTGCCAGCAGCTTGGAGGGGGCCGTCGGGAATGAGCAGTTCTTC
CDR3: CASSLEGAVGNEQFF
V: TRBV5-4
J: TRBJ2-1
size: -
D: TRBD1

DNA: TGCAGCGTCCACATAGGGGTCGGGAACACTGAAGCTTTCTTT
CDR3: CSVHIGVGNTEAFF
V: TRBV29-1
J: TRBJ1-1
size: -
D: -

DNA: TGTGCCAGCAGCGCCAACCTAGCGGACAGCGCAAACACTGAAGCTTTCTTT
CDR3: CASSANLADSANTEAFF
V: TRBV9
J: TRBJ1-1
size: -
D: -

DNA: TGTGCCAGCTCTGGGAGGGGCGGCCACGAGCAGTACTTC
CDR3: CASSGRGGHEQYF
V: TRBV6-1
J: TRBJ2-7
size: many
D: TRBD2

DNA: TGTGCCAGCAGTTACACCGGACAGGGGGTCTATGGCTACACCTTC
CDR3: CASSYTGQGVYGYTF
V: TRBV6-6
J: TRBJ1-2
size: many
D: TRBD1

DNA: TGTGCCAGCCAGAGACAGGGGCTTAGCAATCAGCCCCAGCATTTT
CDR3: CASQRQGLSNQPQHF
V: TRBV6-2/TRBV6-3
J: TRBJ1-5
size: -
D: TRBD1

DNA: TGTGCCAGCAGCCAAGACAGGGACACCGGGGAGCTGTTTTTT
CDR3: CASSQDRDTGELFF
V: TRBV4-2
J: TRBJ2-2
size: -
D: -

DNA: TGTGCCAGCAGTGGAGACGGTGACAATCAGCCCCAGCATTTT
CDR3: CASSGDGDNQPQHF
V: TRBV6-1
J: TRBJ1-5
size: many
D: -

DNA: TGCGCCAGCAGCCAAGATAAGAATGCTTACGAGCAGTACTTC
CDR3: CASSQDKNAYEQYF
V: TRBV4-3
J: TRBJ2-7
size: many
D: -

DNA: TGTGCCAGCAGGCGACGAAGGGTCTCCTACAATGAGCAGTTCTTC
CDR3: CASRRRRVSYNEQFF
V: TRBV2
J: TRBJ2-1
size: -
D: -